The T cell receptor (beta chain) under discussion was sequenced for a study of blood T cell repertoires in COVID-19. Study background: Acute and convalescent COVID-19 specimens originated in the United States, Italy and Spain. PBMCs, B-cell-depleted T cells, or T cells provided the cDNA or gDNA that made up the material.

Germline CDR1 reads GTSNPN; CDR2 reads SVGIG (reference sequence). This CDR3 region has 15 residues. The V gene end was trimmed by 1 base and the J gene end by 6 bases; junction bases not matched to a gene: 6. In the original analysis: Scientists estimated how many nucleated cells there were by amplifying reference gene primers. The data were produced by immunoSEQ multiplex PCR, yet TCRdb's version contains in-frame clones alone and is incomplete. The V and J calls and the clone size are those of that table, but D and trimming were determined from the DNA. The table records some 160,000 clones, 84% of them present only once.

The sample consisted of peripheral blood. This sequence originates from a woman older than 75 with COVID-19, enrolled during active disease. The chain has TRBV30 and TRBJ2-7; 13 nucleotides line up with TRBD2. CDR3 protein: CAWSDTSGRASEQYF. The CDR3 bases are TGTGCCTGGAGTGATACTAGCGGGAGGGCCAGCGAGCAGTACTTC.